The sequence of this T cell receptor (beta chain) was determined in a study of blood T cell repertoires in COVID-19 (TCRdb year 2020). For the wider study: The collaborator samples originated in the United States, Italy and Spain and spanned the acute and convalescent phases of COVID-19. The material from the prospective study consisted of cDNA or gDNA derived from T cells, B-cell-depleted T cells, or PBMCs. The samples were drawn from the first 160 participants of the ongoing ImmuneRACE study and from more than 1,000 subjects provided by 6 global collaborators. The sample metadata nearly always contained a de-identified subject ID, COVID-19 status, age in years and sex. Deeply sampled blood TCRbeta repertoires from subjects exposed to, actively infected with, or recovered from COVID-19 were included in the dataset. Where available, HLA class I and class II types were taken from metadata supplied by the sample provider and were not determined by assay-based typing. A freely available public database, intended as a resource for researchers studying the immune response to SARS-CoV-2, is where the repertoires were released.

General conclusions and limits of the study: How much clinical and demographic metadata was included differed by source and by participant, and the metadata was provided uncurated.

The germline ends are 8 bases apart after V is trimmed by 4 bases and J by 4 bases. The CDR3 has 12 amino acids, counting the end cysteine and phenylalanine. Only CDR3 DNA remains: 36 bases, in frame from the first base. Based on the germline V gene (reference sequence), the CDR1 and CDR2 sequences are SGHNT and YYREEE. Enrolling through a virtual design, the prospective study's participants ranged in age from roughly 18 to 89 years and lived across 20 to 25 United States geographic areas. In the prospective study, cohorts were assigned on the basis of participant-reported clinical history obtained from a screening survey and a study questionnaire. Recovered participants in ImmuneRACE Cohort 3 were defined by two consecutive negative NP/OP PCR tests, clearance by a healthcare professional, or resolution of symptoms. In the prospective study, mobile phlebotomists collected whole blood, serum and a nasopharyngeal or oropharyngeal swab from each participant. Participants in the prospective study had the option to provide additional blood draws and questionnaires over a 2-month period. Before DNA extraction, prospective study blood samples were shipped either frozen or at room temperature.

A word on this clone: Which antigen it targets is not known. The sample holds no much larger clone one base away, and base qualities are not on file.

The immunoSEQ Assay, a bias-controlled multiplex PCR, was used to amplify TCRbeta CDR3 regions from genomic DNA. The original methods were these. The number of nucleated cells in each sample was estimated by amplification of reference gene primers within the assay. To quantify the absolute abundance of each unique TCRbeta CDR3 rearrangement, sequence reads were collapsed and filtered. For each sample, productive Simpson clonality was calculated as the square root of Simpson's diversity index across productive rearrangements. Held by TCRdb, this immuneACCESS table contains in-frame sequences only and omits some clones. Under half of the omission traces to an unresolved V gene where checked; the cause of the rest is unknown. That table furnishes V, J and clone size, whereas the DNA furnished D and trimming. Present in this sample are about 410,000 clones, around 91% of which were seen just once. 0.6% of the sample rests with the top ten.

The source is a man aged 18 to 29 who had recovered from COVID-19. Sequences were obtained from PBMCs or T cells enriched from blood (not recorded which). The rearrangement combines TRBV5-4 with TRBJ1-2, with the D gene not clear enough to name. The bases are TGTGCCAGCAGCCCCGGGAGCTATGGCTACACCTTC. The translation is CASSPGSYGYTF.